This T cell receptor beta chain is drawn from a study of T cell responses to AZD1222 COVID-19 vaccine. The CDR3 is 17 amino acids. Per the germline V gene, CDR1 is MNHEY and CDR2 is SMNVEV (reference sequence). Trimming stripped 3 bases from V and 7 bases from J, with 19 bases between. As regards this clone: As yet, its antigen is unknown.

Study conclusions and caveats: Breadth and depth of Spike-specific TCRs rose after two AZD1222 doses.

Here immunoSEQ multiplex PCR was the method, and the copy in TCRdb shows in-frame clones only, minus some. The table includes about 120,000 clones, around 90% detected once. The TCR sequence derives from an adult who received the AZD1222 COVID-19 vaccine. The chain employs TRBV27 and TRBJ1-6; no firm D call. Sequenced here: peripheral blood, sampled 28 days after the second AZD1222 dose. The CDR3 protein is CASSFDTQTRGNSPLHF. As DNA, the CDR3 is TGTGCCAGCAGTTTCGATACCCAAACCCGCGGAAATTCACCCCTCCACTTT.